These 15 T cell receptor beta chains originate from one sample sequenced in a study of blood T cell repertoires in COVID-19. Assay used: immunoSEQ multiplex PCR; TCRdb lists only in-frame clones, some missing. Among about 110,000 clones listed, approximately 80% were seen once. Sequencing was carried out using peripheral blood. The receptors were gathered from an older woman with acute or convalescent COVID-19.

The chain carries TRBV5-1 and TRBJ1-6, with D possibly matching TRBD1 (5 bases). The CDR3 length is 14 residues. V was clipped by 0 bases and J by 6 bases, with 7 bases between them. CDR1 SGHRS and CDR2 YFSETQ come from the germline V gene. In nucleotides, the CDR3 is TGCGCCAGCAGCTTGGGACAGAGTAATTCACCCCTCCACTTT. Protein: CASSLGQSNSPLHF.

The genes are TRBV27 and TRBJ2-3, with TRBD2 matching over 8 bases. This CDR3 has 15 amino acids. V dropped 6 bases and J dropped 0; count of bases not matched to a gene: 5. CDR1 MNHEY and CDR2 SMNVEV come from the germline V gene (reference sequence). CDR3 sequence reads: CASRQAGESTDTQYF. CDR3 bases: TGTGCCAGCAGACAAGCGGGGGAGAGCACAGATACGCAGTATTTT.

The chain joins TRBV19 to TRBJ1-2, with D perhaps matching TRBD1 (6 bases). The CDR3 is made up of 13 amino acids. Trimming took off 3 bases at V and 10 bases at J, with 15 bases between the two ends. CDR1 and CDR2 (germline): LNHDA, SQIVND (reference sequence). CDR3 sequence: CASSMRTVGVYTF. CDR3 DNA: TGTGCCAGTAGTATGAGGACAGTGGGTGTCTACACCTTC.

This clone has a single count. This chain uses TRBV5-1 with TRBJ1-4; D perhaps matches TRBD1 (6 bases). The CDR3 is 15 residues long. Trimming removed 0 bases at V and 8 bases at J, with 14 bases between. Germline lookup yields CDR1 SGHRS and CDR2 YFSETQ. CDR3 coding DNA: TGCGCCAGCAGCTTGGTCGGGACACGTCGAGAAAAACTGTTTTTT. Its protein product is CASSLVGTRREKLFF.

This chain joins TRBV10-3 and TRBJ1-5; possible D gene TRBD1, 6 bases. Germline V lookup: CDR1 ENHRY, CDR2 SYGVKD. The CDR3 covers 16 residues. Trimming removed 5 bases from V and 1 base from J, with 15 bases in between. The CDR3 DNA reads TGTGCCATCAGTAAGGGAGGGGGGCAAAGCAATCAGCCCCAGCATTTT. Translation gives CAISKGGGQSNQPQHF.

The chain recombines TRBV27 with TRBJ1-5, with 10 nucleotides matching TRBD1. The CDR3 runs 16 residues. Germline V gives CDR1 MNHEY, CDR2 SMNVEV (reference sequence). Unmatched junction bases numbered 10, after V lost 6 bases and J lost 5 bases. The CDR3 loop is CASRLPGQGPYQPQHF. DNA of the CDR3: TGTGCCAGCAGACTCCCGGGACAGGGGCCTTATCAGCCCCAGCATTTT.

The chain is built from TRBV28 and TRBJ2-7, with D tentatively TRBD2 (6 bases). V gave up 6 bases and J gave up 1 base, with 13 bases separating them. CDR3 length: 14 amino acids. The V gene's germline CDR1 is MDHEN and CDR2 SYDVKM. In DNA form, the CDR3 reads TGTGCCAGCAGAAGAGCGGGCCGGTCCTACGAGCAGTACTTC. Protein sequence: CASRRAGRSYEQYF.

This chain uses TRBV7-2 with TRBJ2-3; D remains ambiguous. Trimming took 1 base from V and 3 from J, leaving 11 bases between them. The CDR3 is 15 residues long. CDR1 and CDR2 from the germline V gene are SGHTA and FQGNSA. CDR3 in amino acids: CASSLVLGPTDTQYF. CDR3 DNA: TGTGCCAGCAGCTTAGTGTTGGGCCCGACAGATACGCAGTATTTT.

The rearrangement joins TRBV6-1 to TRBJ2-1, with TRBD1 matching 9 bases. The germline gives CDR1 MNHNS, CDR2 SASEGT. The CDR3 length is 16 residues. J lost 7 bases, V lost 0 bases, and 7 bases had no gene match. The CDR3 spells CASSEALGQGTNEQFF. CDR3 DNA: TGTGCCAGCAGTGAAGCGCTAGGACAGGGGACTAATGAGCAGTTCTTC.

The chain couples TRBV19 to TRBJ2-3, with D possibly matching TRBD2 (6 bases). From germline, CDR1 is LNHDA and CDR2 SQIVND (reference sequence). This CDR3 is built from 15 residues. V shed 9 bases and J shed 3 bases, with 19 bases lying between them. CDR3 in DNA: TGTGCCAGCACCTCGGGGCGGAGGGGAACAGATACGCAGTATTTT. Translated, it gives CASTSGRRGTDTQYF. Full variable domain (outside the CDR3, taken from reference TRBV19 and TRBJ2-3): DGGITQSPKYLFRKEGQNVTLSCEQNLNHDAMYWYRQDPGQGLRLIYYSQIVNDFQKGDIAEGYSVSREKKESFPLTVTSAQKNPTAFYLCASTSGRRGTDTQYFGPGTRLTVL.

The chain links TRBV6-6 to TRBJ2-7; D is undetermined. V lost 2 bases and J 0 bases, leaving 14 bases between the germline ends. Looked up from germline, CDR1 is MNHNY and CDR2 is SVGAGI (reference sequence). This CDR3 has 16 residues. This CDR3 reads CASSYGHSINSYEQYF. In DNA, the CDR3 is TGTGCCAGCAGTTACGGGCACAGTATAAACTCCTACGAGCAGTACTTC.

V and J are TRBV19 and TRBJ1-1, with D tentatively TRBD1 (5 bases). This CDR3 is 15 amino acids long. The germline gives CDR1 LNHDA, CDR2 SQIVND (reference sequence). Trimming left V 9 bases short and J 4 bases short, with 21 bases between. The CDR3 region is CASQTVGGRATEAFF. The CDR3, as DNA: TGTGCCAGCCAAACTGTCGGGGGGAGGGCCACTGAAGCTTTCTTT.

The chain joins TRBV18 to TRBJ2-6; 7 nucleotides match TRBD1. The germline gives CDR1 KGHSH, CDR2 LQKENI. The CDR3 runs to 17 residues. The junction had 8 bases not matched to a gene; V was cut back by 6 bases and J by 0 bases. CDR3 sequence reads: CASSPGTASSGANVLTF. CDR3 nucleotide sequence: TGTGCCAGCTCTCCAGGGACAGCAAGCTCTGGGGCCAACGTCCTGACTTTC.

V gene TRBV30 combines with J gene TRBJ1-1, with 8 bases matching TRBD1. The CDR3 sequence is 13 residues long. Per the germline V gene, CDR1 is GTSNPN and CDR2 is SVGIG (reference sequence). V dropped 0 bases and J dropped 3; count of bases not matched to a gene: 0. Written as DNA, the CDR3 is TGTGCCTGGAGTGTGGACAGGGACACTGAAGCTTTCTTT. Translating gives CAWSVDRDTEAFF.

The chain is built from TRBV5-1 and TRBJ1-1; D is perhaps TRBD1 (6 bases). Germline assignment: CDR1 SGHRS and CDR2 YFSETQ. V was trimmed by 3 bases and J by 4 bases, leaving 13 bases between them. The CDR3 totals 14 residues. The DNA for the CDR3 is TGCGCCAGCAGCTCCCAGGTGGGGGCCACTGAAGCTTTCTTT. Its translation: CASSSQVGATEAFF. The complete variable domain, with remaining parts taken from reference TRBV5-1 and TRBJ1-1, reads KAGVTQTPRYLIKTRGQQVTLSCSPISGHRSVSWYQQTPGQGLQFLFEYFSETQRNKGNFPGRFSGRQFSNSRSEMNVSTLELGDSALYLCASSSQVGATEAFFGQGTRLTVV.